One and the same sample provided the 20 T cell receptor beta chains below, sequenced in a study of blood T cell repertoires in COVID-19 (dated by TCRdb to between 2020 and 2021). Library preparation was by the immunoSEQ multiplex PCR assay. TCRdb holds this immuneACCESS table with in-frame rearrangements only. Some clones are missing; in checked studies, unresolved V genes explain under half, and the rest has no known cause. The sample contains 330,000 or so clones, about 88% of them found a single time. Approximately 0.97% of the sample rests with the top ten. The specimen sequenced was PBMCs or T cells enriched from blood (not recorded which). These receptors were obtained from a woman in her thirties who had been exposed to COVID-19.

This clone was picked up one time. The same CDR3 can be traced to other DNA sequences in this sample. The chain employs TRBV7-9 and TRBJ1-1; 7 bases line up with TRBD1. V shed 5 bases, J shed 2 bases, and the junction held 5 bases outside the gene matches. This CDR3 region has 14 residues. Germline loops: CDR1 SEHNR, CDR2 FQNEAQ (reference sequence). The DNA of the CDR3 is TGTGCCAGCAGCCCTCGACAGGGCAACACTGAAGCTTTCTTT. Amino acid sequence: CASSPRQGNTEAFF.

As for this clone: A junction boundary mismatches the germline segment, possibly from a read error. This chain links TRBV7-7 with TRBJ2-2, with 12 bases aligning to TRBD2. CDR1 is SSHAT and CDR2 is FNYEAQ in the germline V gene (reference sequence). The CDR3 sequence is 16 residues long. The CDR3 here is CASSLTSGGNTGELFF. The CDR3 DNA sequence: TGTGCTAGCAGCCTGACTAGCGGGGGGAACACCGGGGAGCTGTTTTTT.

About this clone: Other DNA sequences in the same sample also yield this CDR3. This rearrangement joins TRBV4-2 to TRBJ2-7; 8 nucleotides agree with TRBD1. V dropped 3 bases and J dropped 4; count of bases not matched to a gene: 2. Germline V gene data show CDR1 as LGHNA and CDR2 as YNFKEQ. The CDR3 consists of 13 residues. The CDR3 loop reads CASSQGQAYEQYF. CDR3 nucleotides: TGTGCCAGCAGCCAGGGACAGGCATACGAGCAGTACTTC.

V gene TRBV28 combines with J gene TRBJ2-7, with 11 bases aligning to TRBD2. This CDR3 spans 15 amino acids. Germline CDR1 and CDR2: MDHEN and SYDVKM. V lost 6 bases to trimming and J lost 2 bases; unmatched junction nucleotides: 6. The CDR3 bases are TGTGCCAGCAGGGGGGGACTAGCGGACCCCTACGAGCAGTACTTC. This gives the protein CASRGGLADPYEQYF.

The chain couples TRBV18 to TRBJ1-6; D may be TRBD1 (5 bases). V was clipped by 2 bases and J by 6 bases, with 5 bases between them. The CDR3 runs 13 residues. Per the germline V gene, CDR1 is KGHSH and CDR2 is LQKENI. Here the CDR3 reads CASSPDSNSPLHF. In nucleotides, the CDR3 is TGTGCCAGCTCACCAGACAGTAATTCACCCCTCCACTTT.

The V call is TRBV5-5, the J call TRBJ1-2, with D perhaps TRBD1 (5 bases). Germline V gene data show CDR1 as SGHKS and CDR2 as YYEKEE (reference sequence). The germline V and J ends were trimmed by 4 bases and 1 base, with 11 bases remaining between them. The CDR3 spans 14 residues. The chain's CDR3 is CASSHPDNNYGYTF. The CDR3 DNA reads TGTGCCAGCAGCCACCCGGACAATAACTATGGCTACACCTTC.

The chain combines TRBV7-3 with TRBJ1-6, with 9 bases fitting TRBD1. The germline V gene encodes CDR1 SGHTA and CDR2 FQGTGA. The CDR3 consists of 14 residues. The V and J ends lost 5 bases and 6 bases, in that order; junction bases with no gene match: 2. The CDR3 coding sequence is TGTGCCAGCAGCGTGGGACAGGGTAATTCACCCCTCCACTTT. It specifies CASSVGQGNSPLHF.

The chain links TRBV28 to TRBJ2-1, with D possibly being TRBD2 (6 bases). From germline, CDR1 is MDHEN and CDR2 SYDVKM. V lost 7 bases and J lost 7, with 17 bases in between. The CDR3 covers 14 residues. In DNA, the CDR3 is TGTGCCAGCAATCCAGGAGGGGCGGGGAATGAGCAGTTCTTC. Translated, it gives CASNPGGAGNEQFF. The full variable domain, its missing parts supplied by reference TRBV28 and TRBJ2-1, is DVKVTQSSRYLVKRTGEKVFLECVQDMDHENMFWYRQDPGLGLRLIYFSYDVKMKEKGDIPEGYSVSREKKERFSLILESASTNQTSMYLCASNPGGAGNEQFFGPGTRLTVL.

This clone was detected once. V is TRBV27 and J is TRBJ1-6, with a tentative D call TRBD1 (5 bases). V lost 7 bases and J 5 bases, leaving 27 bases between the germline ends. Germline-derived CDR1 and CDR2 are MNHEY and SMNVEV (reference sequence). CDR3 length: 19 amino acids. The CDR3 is CASKPFGDFFVGDNSPLHF. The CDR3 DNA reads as TGTGCCAGCAAGCCCTTTGGGGACTTCTTTGTCGGGGATAATTCACCCCTCCACTTT.

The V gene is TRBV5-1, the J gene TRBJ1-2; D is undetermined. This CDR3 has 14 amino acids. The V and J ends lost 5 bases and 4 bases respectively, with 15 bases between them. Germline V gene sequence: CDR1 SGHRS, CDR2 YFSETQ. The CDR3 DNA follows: TGCGCCAGCAGGGGAGACCCGGTGGGCTATGGCTACACCTTC. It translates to CASRGDPVGYGYTF. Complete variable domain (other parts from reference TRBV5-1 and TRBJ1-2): KAGVTQTPRYLIKTRGQQVTLSCSPISGHRSVSWYQQTPGQGLQFLFEYFSETQRNKGNFPGRFSGRQFSNSRSEMNVSTLELGDSALYLCASRGDPVGYGYTFGSGTRLTVV.

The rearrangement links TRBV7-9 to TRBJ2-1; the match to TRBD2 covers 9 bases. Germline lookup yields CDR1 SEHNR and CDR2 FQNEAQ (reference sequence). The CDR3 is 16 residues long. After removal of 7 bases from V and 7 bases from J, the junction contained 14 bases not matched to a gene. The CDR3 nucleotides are TGTGCCAGCACCTCCGATGGCGGGAGGGCCGGTAATGAGCAGTTCTTC. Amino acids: CASTSDGGRAGNEQFF. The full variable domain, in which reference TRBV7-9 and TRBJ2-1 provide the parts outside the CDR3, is DTGVSQNPRHKITKRGQNVTFRCDPISEHNRLYWYRQTLGQGPEFLTYFQNEAQLEKSRLLSDRFSAERPKGSFSTLEIQRTEQGDSAMYLCASTSDGGRAGNEQFFGPGTRLTVL.

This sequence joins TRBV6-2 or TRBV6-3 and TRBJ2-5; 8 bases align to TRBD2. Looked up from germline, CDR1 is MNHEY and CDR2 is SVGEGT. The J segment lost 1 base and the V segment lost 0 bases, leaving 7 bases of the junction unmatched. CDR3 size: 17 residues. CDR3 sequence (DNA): TGTGCCAGCAGTTACTCGAGAATAGCGGGGCTCCAAGAGACCCAGTACTTC. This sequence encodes CASSYSRIAGLQETQYF.

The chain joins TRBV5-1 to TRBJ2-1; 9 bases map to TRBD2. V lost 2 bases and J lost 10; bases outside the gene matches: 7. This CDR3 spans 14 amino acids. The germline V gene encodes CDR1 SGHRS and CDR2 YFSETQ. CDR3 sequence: CASSFVAGVGEQFF. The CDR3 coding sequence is TGCGCCAGCAGCTTTGTAGCGGGAGTAGGAGAGCAGTTCTTC.

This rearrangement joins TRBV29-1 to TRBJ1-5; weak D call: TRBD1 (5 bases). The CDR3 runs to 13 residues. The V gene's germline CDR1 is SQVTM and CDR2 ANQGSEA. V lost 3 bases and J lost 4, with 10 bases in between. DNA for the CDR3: TGCAGCGTTGAGCAGGGTTGGAATCAGCCCCAGCATTTT. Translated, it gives CSVEQGWNQPQHF.

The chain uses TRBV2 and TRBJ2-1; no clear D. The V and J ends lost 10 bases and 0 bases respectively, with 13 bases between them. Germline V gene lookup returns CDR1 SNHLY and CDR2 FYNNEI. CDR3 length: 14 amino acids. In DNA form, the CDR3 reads TGTGCCACCAGGCTCCCGAGCTCCTACAATGAGCAGTTCTTC. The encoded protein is CATRLPSSYNEQFF.

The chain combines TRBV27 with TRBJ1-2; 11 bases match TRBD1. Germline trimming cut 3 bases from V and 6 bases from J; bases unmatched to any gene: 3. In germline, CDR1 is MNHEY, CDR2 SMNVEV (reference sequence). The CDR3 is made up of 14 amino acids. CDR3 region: CASSFGTGGNGYTF. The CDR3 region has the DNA TGTGCCAGCAGTTTTGGGACAGGGGGGAATGGCTACACCTTC.

The CDR3 DNA follows: TGTGCCAGCAGTGATCAAGGTGGGCCCGGTGAAAAACTGTTTTTT. This encodes CASSDQGGPGEKLFF. The chain uses TRBV6-1 and TRBJ1-4; D not resolved. CDR3 length: 15 amino acids. Germline CDR1 is MNHNS and CDR2 is SASEGT. Trimming stripped 3 bases from V and 7 bases from J, with 15 bases between.

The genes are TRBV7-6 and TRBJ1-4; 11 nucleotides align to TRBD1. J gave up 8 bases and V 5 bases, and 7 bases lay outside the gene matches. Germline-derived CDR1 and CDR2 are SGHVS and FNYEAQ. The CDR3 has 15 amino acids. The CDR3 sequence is CASSQGQGAGEKLFF. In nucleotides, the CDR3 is TGTGCCAGCAGCCAAGGACAGGGGGCTGGCGAAAAACTGTTTTTT. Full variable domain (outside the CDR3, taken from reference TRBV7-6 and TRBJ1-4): GAGVSQSPRYKVTKRGQDVALRCDPISGHVSLYWYRQALGQGPEFLTYFNYEAQQDKSGLPNDRFSAERPEGSISTLTIQRTEQRDSAMYRCASSQGQGAGEKLFFGSGTQLSVL.

CDR3 residues: CAWSVGIDQPQHF. CDR3 sequence (DNA): TGTGCCTGGAGTGTGGGCATCGATCAGCCCCAGCATTTT. This chain links TRBV30 with TRBJ1-5; the D is unclear. The V and J ends lost 0 bases and 5 bases respectively, with 8 bases between them. Germline CDR1 and CDR2: GTSNPN and SVGIG (reference sequence). The CDR3 runs to 13 residues. Together with reference TRBV30 and TRBJ1-5, the CDR3 gives the full variable domain: SQTIHQWPATLVQPVGSPLSLECTVEGTSNPNLYWYRQAAGRGLQLLFYSVGIGQISSEVPQNLSASRPQDRQFILSSKKLLLSDSGFYLCAWSVGIDQPQHFGDGTRLSIL.

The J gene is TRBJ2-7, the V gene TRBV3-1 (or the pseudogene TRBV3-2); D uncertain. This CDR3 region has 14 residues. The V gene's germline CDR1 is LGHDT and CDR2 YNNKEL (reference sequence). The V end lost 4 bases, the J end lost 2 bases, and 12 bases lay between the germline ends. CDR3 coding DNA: TGTGCCAGCAGCCCCCCACGCGATACCTACGAGCAGTACTTC. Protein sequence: CASSPPRDTYEQYF.